This T cell receptor (beta chain) was identified during a study of blood T cell repertoires in COVID-19. Study in general: The United States, Italy and Spain were the sources of the acute and convalescent COVID-19 samples. PBMCs, B-cell-depleted T cells, or T cells were the source of the cDNA or gDNA that made up the material.

CDR3 size: 14 residues. CDR1 is MGHDK and CDR2 is SYGVNS in the germline V gene. V lost 8 bases and J lost 5, with 18 bases in between. Authors' processing steps: How many nucleated cells were present was estimated from reference gene primer amplification. Using immunoSEQ multiplex PCR, the repertoire was profiled, and TCRdb retains in-frame clones only, with some absent. Clone size and V and J calls were adopted from that table, with D and trimming inferred from the DNA. The table shows some 20,000 clones, with approximately 90% occurring only once. The count of this clone is one. This clonotype was obtained from a human donor with active COVID-19. The donor label of this sample is uncertain. This chain connects TRBV25-1 to TRBJ1-1; possibly TRBD1 for D (6 bases). Sequenced: peripheral blood. The CDR3 reads CASSETRGRTEAFF. The CDR3 DNA reads TGTGCCAGCTCCGAAACCAGGGGTCGGACTGAAGCTTTCTTT.